The rows below give T cell receptor beta chains drawn from one sample of a study of blood T cells in healthy people across ages. TCRdb passed the 5' RACE reads through MiXCR, listing each CDR3 protein once. The repertoire holds about 510,000 distinct CDR3 sequences, with about 27% as singletons. This sample was also put to use in a study of T cells of mothers and their children.

The sample consisted of blood. Receptors were obtained from a boy between 2 and 10 years old in good health. Each CDR3 is given with its conserved first and last residue. Not every row has a clone size; where given, it reads once, few, many or a size class.

V: TRBV20-1
size: few
J: TRBJ2-7
CDR3: CSASPPGFSYEQYF

V: TRBV5-5
size: NA
J: TRBJ2-1
CDR3: CASSLSFSTHNEQFF

V: TRBV7-3
size: few
J: TRBJ2-1
CDR3: CAPAFILSSYNEQFF

V: TRBV10-2
size: few
J: TRBJ2-7
CDR3: CASSESSFWGTVSYEQYF

V: TRBV20-1
size: NA
J: TRBJ1-4
CDR3: CSARVPEGKLFF

V: TRBV29-1
size: NA
J: TRBJ2-3
CDR3: CSVTTGLNTDTQYF

V: TRBV5-5
size: NA
J: TRBJ2-1
CDR3: CASKMSGDYNEQFF

V: TRBV5-1
size: NA
J: TRBJ1-2
CDR3: CASSPGQLIANYGYTF

V: TRBV7-9
size: NA
J: NA
CDR3: CASSFQGLNYEQYF

V: TRBV7-9
size: NA
J: TRBJ1-4
CDR3: CASSLTGNNDEKLFF

V: TRBV29-1
size: NA
J: TRBJ2-3
CDR3: CSAPGQVTDTQYF

V: TRBV30
size: NA
J: TRBJ2-5
CDR3: CARHGGPHGGGETQYF

V: TRBV6-6
size: NA
J: TRBJ2-2
CDR3: CASSYILPPTGELFF

V: TRBV24-1
size: few
J: TRBJ1-2
CDR3: CAIPRANYGYTF

V: TRBV20-1
size: NA
J: TRBJ2-2
CDR3: CSARTGGANTGELFF

V: TRBV7-8
size: many
J: TRBJ2-7
CDR3: CASSLGQAGPYEQYF

V: TRBV12-3/TRBV12-4
size: few
J: TRBJ2-7
CDR3: CASSNIGPYSYEQYF

V: TRBV6-5
size: NA
J: TRBJ2-5
CDR3: CASSYSNTAKETQYF

V: TRBV20-1
size: few
J: TRBJ1-5
CDR3: CSAWDNNQPQHF

V: TRBV4-1
size: NA
J: TRBJ1-4
CDR3: CASSHRGRGGEKLFF

V: TRBV7-9
size: NA
J: TRBJ2-3
CDR3: CASSQDGRRDTQYF

V: TRBV6-6
size: NA
J: TRBJ1-3
CDR3: CASSTRFGGEVGNTIYF

V: TRBV10-3
size: NA
J: TRBJ1-1
CDR3: CAISAPHRNTEAFF

V: TRBV9
size: many
J: TRBJ1-2
CDR3: CASSVTELIGGYTF

V: TRBV7-2
size: NA
J: TRBJ2-7
CDR3: CASSLASGGWDEQYF

V: TRBV7-9
size: NA
J: TRBJ2-5
CDR3: CASSLDLAVRETQYF

V: TRBV12-3/TRBV12-4
size: NA
J: TRBJ2-3
CDR3: CASSQSVGHTDTQYF

V: TRBV5-1
size: NA
J: TRBJ2-3
CDR3: CASSLGSSGRALADTQYF

V: TRBV7-9
size: NA
J: TRBJ2-7
CDR3: CASSSPRELSTTRAPYEQYF

V: TRBV28
size: NA
J: TRBJ2-7
CDR3: CASSLPGLEAPEQYF

V: TRBV6-2/TRBV6-3
size: NA
J: TRBJ2-2
CDR3: CASSYSGLGGTGELFF

V: TRBV6-6
size: NA
J: TRBJ1-5
CDR3: CASTAEGYSNRPQHF

V: TRBV7-9
size: NA
J: TRBJ2-1
CDR3: CASSSFTSGGADEQFF

V: TRBV6-6
size: NA
J: NA
CDR3: CASSCSTAKTEQFF

V: TRBV20-1
size: NA
J: TRBJ1-2
CDR3: CSASNTRENYGYTF

V: TRBV6-1
size: few
J: TRBJ2-2
CDR3: CASSVGAGVPGELFF

V: TRBV11-2
size: NA
J: TRBJ2-5
CDR3: CASSLVVEAGSQETQYF

V: TRBV19
size: few
J: TRBJ1-2
CDR3: CASSEPGRNNYGYTF

V: TRBV21-1
size: few
J: TRBJ2-7
CDR3: CASGLAGGCEQYF

V: TRBV14
size: NA
J: TRBJ2-2
CDR3: CASSQVRQGAGELFF

V: TRBV7-2
size: NA
J: TRBJ2-5
CDR3: CASSLGGLRETQYF

V: TRBV2
size: few
J: TRBJ2-2
CDR3: CASSESSNTGELFF

V: TRBV7-8
size: few
J: TRBJ2-4
CDR3: CASSPDEGKNIQYF

V: TRBV20-1
size: few
J: TRBJ1-1
CDR3: CSARVEGRAEAFF

V: TRBV11-2
size: NA
J: TRBJ2-7
CDR3: CASSLVTWSLQGVDWSYEQYF

V: TRBV5-4
size: NA
J: TRBJ1-4
CDR3: CASSDEGGNEKLFF

V: TRBV20-1
size: NA
J: TRBJ2-2
CDR3: CSASISGTGELFF

V: TRBV20-1
size: few
J: TRBJ2-1
CDR3: CSVYRGQDNEQFF

V: TRBV24-1
size: NA
J: TRBJ2-1
CDR3: CATSEQNSGTSRDNEQFF

V: TRBV3-1
size: NA
J: TRBJ2-7
CDR3: CASSQIMGGEQYF